This T cell receptor beta chain stems from a study of blood T cell repertoires in COVID-19. For the study at large: COVID-19 samples collected from the United States, Italy and Spain covered acute and convalescent phases. PBMCs, B-cell-depleted T cells, or T cells were the source of the cDNA or gDNA that made up the material.

As processed by the authors: How many nucleated cells were present was estimated from reference gene primer amplification. Here immunoSEQ multiplex PCR was the method, and the copy in TCRdb shows in-frame clones only, minus some. V and J calls and clone size are as listed in that table; D and trimming were resolved from the DNA. The sample holds 35,000 to 45,000 clones, 70% to 85% seen once. The CDR3 loop spans 15 amino acids. V lost 0 bases and J lost 0, with 5 bases in between. The germline V gene has CDR1 MNHEY and CDR2 SVGAGI. The sequence came from a human donor in a cohort sampled during active COVID-19. This chain connects TRBV6-5 to TRBJ2-2, with D unresolved. Sequencing was carried out using peripheral blood. As DNA, the CDR3 is TGTGCCAGCAGTTACTCGGCTTCGAACACCGGGGAGCTGTTTTTT. As protein: CASSYSASNTGELFF.